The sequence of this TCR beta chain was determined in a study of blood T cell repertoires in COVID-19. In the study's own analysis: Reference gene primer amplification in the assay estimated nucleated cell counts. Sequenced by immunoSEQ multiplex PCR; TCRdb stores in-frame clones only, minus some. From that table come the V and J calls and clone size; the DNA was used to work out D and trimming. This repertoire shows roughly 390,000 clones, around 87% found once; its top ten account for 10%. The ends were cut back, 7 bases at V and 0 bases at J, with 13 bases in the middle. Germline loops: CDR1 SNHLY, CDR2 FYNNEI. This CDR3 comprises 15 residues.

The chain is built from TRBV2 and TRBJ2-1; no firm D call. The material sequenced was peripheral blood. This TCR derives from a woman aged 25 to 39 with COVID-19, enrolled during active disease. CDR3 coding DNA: TGTGCCAGCATCGAGAATTCGGGCTCCTACAATGAGCAGTTCTTC. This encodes CASIENSGSYNEQFF.